This passage covers 24 T cell receptor beta chains from one sample sequenced in a study of OX40 agonist ivuxolimab in advanced cancers. Sequencing was performed with immunoSEQ multiplex PCR; in TCRdb, only in-frame clones are kept and a portion is missing. The table shows about 40,000 clones, with around 89% occurring only once. Here the sequenced sample was CD4+ or CD8+ T cells sorted from blood, taken in a trial of the OX40 agonist ivuxolimab. Source of these receptors: an adult with an advanced solid tumor such as melanoma, head and neck, liver or kidney cancer.

The gene calls are TRBV9 and TRBJ2-5; D is undetermined. Germline CDR1 is SGDLS and CDR2 is YYNGEE. The CDR3 runs 14 residues. The V and J ends lost 2 bases and 3 bases respectively, with 11 bases between them. The CDR3, as DNA: TGTGCCAGCAGCGTCTTTCTGGGTAAAGAGACCCAGTACTTC. Translated: CASSVFLGKETQYF.

This clone is medium-sized within its sample. The chain combines TRBV29-1 with TRBJ2-5; 12 nucleotides align to TRBD1. This CDR3 spans 18 amino acids. J was trimmed by 5 bases and V by 6 bases; bases with no gene match: 19. From germline, CDR1 is SQVTM and CDR2 ANQGSEA. For the CDR3, the DNA is TGCAGCGTCCAGGGACAGGGGGCGAGGACTGCCGACCGGGAGACCCAGTACTTC. Protein: CSVQGQGARTADRETQYF.

This chain joins TRBV5-1 and TRBJ1-2; D uncertain. Per the germline V gene, CDR1 is SGHRS and CDR2 is YFSETQ. This CDR3 spans 13 amino acids. V lost 4 bases to trimming and J lost 1 base, with 8 bases between them. CDR3 in DNA: TGCGCCAGCAGCCTCCTAGGTAACTATGGCTACACCTTC. This codes for CASSLLGNYGYTF.

This chain connects TRBV28 to TRBJ2-5, with 8 nucleotides matching TRBD1. Germline V lookup: CDR1 MDHEN, CDR2 SYDVKM. V gave up 10 bases and J gave up 1 base; unmatched junction bases: 5. The CDR3 is 13 amino acids. CDR3 sequence reads: CATVDRGQETQYF. CDR3 nucleotides: TGTGCCACCGTTGACAGGGGCCAAGAGACCCAGTACTTC.

This chain uses TRBV6-5 with TRBJ1-4; the D gene is possibly TRBD1 (5 bases). Looked up from germline, CDR1 is MNHEY and CDR2 is SVGAGI. The CDR3 has 14 amino acids. The V end lost 4 bases, the J end lost 1 base, and 7 bases lay between the germline ends. Written as DNA, the CDR3 is TGTGCCAGCAGTTTGGGGGGAACTAATGAAAAACTGTTTTTT. Protein sequence: CASSLGGTNEKLFF.

The chain links TRBV10-3 to TRBJ2-1, with D perhaps assigned TRBD1 or TRBD2 (5 bases each). Deletions cut 7 bases from V and 3 bases from J, with 19 bases between. The CDR3 runs 16 residues. Germline V gives CDR1 ENHRY, CDR2 SYGVKD. The CDR3 sequence is CAINDLPGTIYNEQFF. The CDR3 DNA follows: TGTGCCATCAATGATCTTCCCGGGACCATCTACAATGAGCAGTTCTTC.

About this clone itself: A much larger clone differs from this one at a single base, so this may be a read error. The rearrangement joins TRBV7-9 to TRBJ2-5, with 7 bases aligning to TRBD1. The CDR3 sequence is 15 residues long. Germline-derived CDR1 and CDR2 are SEHNR and FQNEAQ (reference sequence). The CDR3 nucleotides are TGTGCCAGCAGCTTAACCGACAGGGTCCAAGGGACCCAGTACTTC. Residues: CASSLTDRVQGTQYF.

The V gene is TRBV15, the J gene TRBJ1-1; possibly TRBD1 for D (6 bases). The CDR3 extends over 14 amino acids. CDR1 is LNHNV and CDR2 is YYDKDF in the germline V gene (reference sequence). V lost 5 bases to trimming and J lost 2 bases, with 12 bases between them. The CDR3 is CATSGRGSNTEAFF. The CDR3 bases are TGTGCCACCAGCGGTAGGGGGTCAAACACTGAAGCTTTCTTT.

The DNA for the CDR3 is TGTGCCAGCAGTTACTCGGCGCGCACAGATACGCAGTATTTT. This codes for CASSYSARTDTQYF. This chain links TRBV6-6 with TRBJ2-3; D unresolved. The CDR3 has 14 amino acids. With 0 bases removed from V and 1 base from J, the gap between germline ends came to 5 bases. Germline assignment: CDR1 MNHNY and CDR2 SVGAGI (reference sequence).

The V gene is TRBV5-6, the J gene TRBJ2-3, with D perhaps being TRBD1 or TRBD2 (5 bases each). V dropped 1 base and J dropped 4 bases, with 10 bases sitting between them. From germline, CDR1 is SGHDT and CDR2 YYEEEE. The CDR3 is made up of 14 amino acids. CDR3 bases: TGTGCCAGCAGCTTGACGGGGCTTCCAGATACGCAGTATTTT. Translated: CASSLTGLPDTQYF.

The rearrangement links TRBV13 to TRBJ2-7, with D possibly TRBD2 on 6 matching bases. Trimming cost V 5 bases and J 1 base, with 15 bases left between them. The CDR3 has 15 amino acids. Germline CDR1 is PRHDT and CDR2 is FYEKMQ (reference sequence). CDR3 protein: CASSPGGAGSYEQYF. CDR3 nucleotides: TGTGCCAGCAGCCCCGGAGGGGCGGGGTCCTACGAGCAGTACTTC.

In regard to this clone: This sample also contains other DNA sequences that code for the same CDR3. The rearrangement joins TRBV19 to TRBJ2-7; no clear D. V was pared by 3 bases and J by 5 bases, with 11 bases between. CDR3 length: 13 amino acids. Germline V gene lookup returns CDR1 LNHDA and CDR2 SQIVND (reference sequence). The CDR3 loop is CASSILGGHEQYF. The CDR3 DNA reads as TGTGCCAGTAGTATCCTAGGCGGTCACGAGCAGTACTTC.

On this clone: This same CDR3 is encoded by further DNA sequences in the sample. This sequence joins TRBV4-1 and TRBJ1-1; TRBD1 matches 7 bases. Germline V gives CDR1 MGHRA, CDR2 YSYEKL. V gave up 6 bases and J gave up 5 bases; unmatched junction bases: 6. The CDR3 runs to 13 residues. Here the CDR3 reads CASSQGGWTEAFF. The CDR3 bases are TGCGCCAGCAGTCAGGGGGGGTGGACTGAAGCTTTCTTT.

For the CDR3, the DNA is TGTGCCAGCAGTGAATGGGGGGCTAGCGGGGGTTCCTACGAGCAGTACTTC. Its translation: CASSEWGASGGSYEQYF. V and J are TRBV25-1 and TRBJ2-7, with TRBD2 identical over 10 bases. The CDR3 has 17 residues. J was trimmed by 1 base and V by 1 base; bases with no gene match: 7. CDR1 is MGHDK, CDR2 SYGVNS, per germline.

The chain couples TRBV15 to TRBJ1-3; D is perhaps TRBD1 (5 bases). V lost 0 bases, J lost 7 bases, and 13 bases lay in between. The length of the CDR3 is 15 residues. The germline V gene encodes CDR1 LNHNV and CDR2 YYDKDF (reference sequence). CDR3 sequence reads: CATSRDRGSRNTIYF. The CDR3 nucleotides are TGTGCCACCAGCAGAGATCGGGGGTCCCGGAACACCATATATTTT.

The rearrangement uses TRBV7-9 and TRBJ1-2; D gene uncertain. Looked up from germline, CDR1 is SEHNR and CDR2 is FQNEAQ (reference sequence). V lost 5 bases and J 4 bases, leaving 20 bases between the germline ends. The CDR3 contains 16 residues. The CDR3 region is CASSPSWEELAYGYTF. The CDR3 DNA sequence: TGTGCCAGCAGCCCCTCGTGGGAGGAATTGGCCTATGGCTACACCTTC.

This sequence joins TRBV5-5 and TRBJ2-2; D uncertain. The germline V gene encodes CDR1 SGHKS and CDR2 YYEKEE (reference sequence). This CDR3 comprises 13 residues. V was clipped by 2 bases and J by 6 bases, with 8 bases between them. The CDR3 DNA is TGTGCCAGCAGCTTTGGGTTACCCGGGGAGCTGTTTTTT. As protein: CASSFGLPGELFF.

Here the CDR3 reads CSAPLGTDYGYTF. CDR3 DNA sequence: TGCAGCGCCCCTCTGGGGACAGACTATGGCTACACCTTC. V usage is TRBV29-1 and J usage is TRBJ1-2; 7 nucleotides align to TRBD1. The germline V gene has CDR1 SQVTM and CDR2 ANQGSEA. After removal of 7 bases from V and 3 bases from J, the junction contained 8 bases not matched to a gene. The CDR3 has 13 amino acids.

V and J are TRBV5-6 and TRBJ2-2, with D perhaps TRBD1 or TRBD2 (5 bases each). Per the germline V gene, CDR1 is SGHDT and CDR2 is YYEEEE. Trimming stripped 4 bases from V and 0 bases from J, with 13 bases between. The CDR3 consists of 16 residues. The CDR3 nucleotides are TGTGCCAGCAGCCCTTGGGGGTTCGCGAACACCGGGGAGCTGTTTTTT. Residues: CASSPWGFANTGELFF.

J is TRBJ2-5 and V is TRBV6-6, with D possibly TRBD1 on 6 matching bases. The CDR3 loop spans 16 amino acids. Trimming took 2 bases from V and 0 from J, leaving 13 bases between them. Germline CDR1 reads MNHNY; CDR2 reads SVGAGI (reference sequence). The chain's CDR3 is CASSYPGQKYQETQYF. DNA for the CDR3: TGTGCCAGCAGTTACCCCGGACAGAAGTACCAAGAGACCCAGTACTTC.

This clone was recorded only once. The chain carries TRBV4-1 and TRBJ1-1, with D unresolved. CDR1 and CDR2 from the germline V gene are MGHRA and YSYEKL. Trimming left V 4 bases short and J 1 base short, with 16 bases between. The CDR3 loop spans 16 amino acids. Written as DNA, the CDR3 is TGCGCCAGCAGCCGGAAGATGCCGTGGGCGAACACTGAAGCTTTCTTT. Its translation: CASSRKMPWANTEAFF.

V and J are TRBV5-1 and TRBJ2-3; the D is unclear. Germline assignment: CDR1 SGHRS and CDR2 YFSETQ. The CDR3 has 14 residues. V was pared by 0 bases and J by 2 bases, with 7 bases between. The CDR3 bases are TGCGCCAGCAGCTTGGAACTGTACACAGATACGCAGTATTTT. This encodes CASSLELYTDTQYF.

This chain connects TRBV2 to TRBJ1-2, with D perhaps TRBD1 (5 bases). The V and J ends lost 4 bases and 2 bases respectively, with 20 bases between them. This CDR3 region has 17 residues. Looked up from germline, CDR1 is SNHLY and CDR2 is FYNNEI. Written as DNA, the CDR3 is TGTGCCAGCAGTGCTCCGGGACGGAGGATACTAAACTATGGCTACACCTTC. This sequence encodes CASSAPGRRILNYGYTF.

The chain carries TRBV19 and TRBJ1-2, with D hard to call. The CDR3 consists of 13 residues. V was cut by 3 bases and J by 4 bases, with 9 bases left in between. Germline values: CDR1 LNHDA, CDR2 SQIVND (reference sequence). Here the CDR3 reads CASSMAGPYGYTF. The CDR3 region has the DNA TGTGCCAGTAGTATGGCAGGTCCCTATGGCTACACCTTC.